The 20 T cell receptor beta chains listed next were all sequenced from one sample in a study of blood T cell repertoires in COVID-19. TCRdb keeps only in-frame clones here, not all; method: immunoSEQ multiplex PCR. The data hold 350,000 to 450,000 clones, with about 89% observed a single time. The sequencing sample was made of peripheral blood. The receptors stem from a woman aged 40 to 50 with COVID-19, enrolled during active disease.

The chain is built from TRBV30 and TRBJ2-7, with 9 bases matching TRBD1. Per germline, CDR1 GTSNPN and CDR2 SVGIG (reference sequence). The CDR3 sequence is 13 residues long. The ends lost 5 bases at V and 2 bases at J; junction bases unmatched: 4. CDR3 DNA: TGTGCCTGGTTAGACAGGGGGGCCTACGAGCAGTACTTC. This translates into CAWLDRGAYEQYF.

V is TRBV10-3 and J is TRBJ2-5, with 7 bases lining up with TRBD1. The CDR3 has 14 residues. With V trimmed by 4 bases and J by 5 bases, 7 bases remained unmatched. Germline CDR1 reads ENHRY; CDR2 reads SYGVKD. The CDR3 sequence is CAISGGRGSETQYF. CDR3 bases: TGTGCCATCAGTGGGGGCAGGGGGTCGGAGACCCAGTACTTC.

CDR3 region: CASSTPDRVYGYTF. For the CDR3, the DNA is TGTGCCAGCAGTACCCCGGACAGGGTCTATGGCTACACCTTC. V usage is TRBV6-5 and J usage is TRBJ1-2; 8 nucleotides agree with TRBD1. CDR1 is MNHEY and CDR2 is SVGAGI in the germline V gene. The CDR3 has 14 residues. The junction had 6 bases not matched to a gene; V was cut back by 5 bases and J by 4 bases.

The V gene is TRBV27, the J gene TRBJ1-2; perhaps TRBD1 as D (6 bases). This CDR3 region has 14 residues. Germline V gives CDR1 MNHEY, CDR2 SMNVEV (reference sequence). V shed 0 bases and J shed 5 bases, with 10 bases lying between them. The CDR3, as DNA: TGTGCCAGCAGTTTATCCTACAGGGAATATGGCTACACCTTC. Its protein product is CASSLSYREYGYTF.

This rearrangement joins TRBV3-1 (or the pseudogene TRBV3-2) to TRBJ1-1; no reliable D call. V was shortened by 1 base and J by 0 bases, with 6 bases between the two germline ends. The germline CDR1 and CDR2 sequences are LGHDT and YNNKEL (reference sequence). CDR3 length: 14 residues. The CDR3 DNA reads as TGTGCCAGCAGCCAAGGGAGGATGAACACTGAAGCTTTCTTT. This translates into CASSQGRMNTEAFF.

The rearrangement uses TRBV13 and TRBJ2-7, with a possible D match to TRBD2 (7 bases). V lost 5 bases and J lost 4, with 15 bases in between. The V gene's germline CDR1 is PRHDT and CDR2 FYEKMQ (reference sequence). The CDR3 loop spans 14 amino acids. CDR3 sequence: CASSPEGGKYEQYF. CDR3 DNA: TGTGCCAGCAGCCCCGAGGGGGGGAAGTACGAGCAGTACTTC.

CDR3 coding DNA: TGTGCCAGCAGTTACAAACTAGATAGTAGGCAGTACTTC. Its translation: CASSYKLDSRQYF. The chain employs TRBV6-2 or TRBV6-3 and TRBJ2-7; D may be TRBD2 (5 bases). The CDR3 is 13 residues long. Germline V gene data show CDR1 as MNHEY and CDR2 as SVGEGT. V dropped 2 bases and J dropped 9 bases, with 14 bases sitting between them.

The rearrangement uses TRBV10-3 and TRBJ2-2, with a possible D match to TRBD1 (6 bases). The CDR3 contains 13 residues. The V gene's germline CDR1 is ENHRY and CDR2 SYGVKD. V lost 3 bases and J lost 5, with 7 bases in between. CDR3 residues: CAISDGQTGELFF. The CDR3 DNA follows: TGTGCCATCAGTGACGGACAGACCGGGGAGCTGTTTTTT.

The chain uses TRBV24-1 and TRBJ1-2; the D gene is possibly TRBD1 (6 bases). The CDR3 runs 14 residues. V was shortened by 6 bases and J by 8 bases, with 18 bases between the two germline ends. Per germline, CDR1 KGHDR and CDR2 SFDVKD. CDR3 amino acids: CATSSGRGPWGYTF. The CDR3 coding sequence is TGTGCCACCAGTTCGGGCAGGGGCCCCTGGGGCTACACCTTC.

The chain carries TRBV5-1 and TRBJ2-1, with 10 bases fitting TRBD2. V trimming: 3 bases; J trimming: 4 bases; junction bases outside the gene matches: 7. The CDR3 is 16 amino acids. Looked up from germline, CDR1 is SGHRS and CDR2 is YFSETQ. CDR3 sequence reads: CASSSAPTSGYNEQFF. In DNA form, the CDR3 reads TGCGCCAGCAGCTCAGCACCGACTAGCGGGTACAATGAGCAGTTCTTC.

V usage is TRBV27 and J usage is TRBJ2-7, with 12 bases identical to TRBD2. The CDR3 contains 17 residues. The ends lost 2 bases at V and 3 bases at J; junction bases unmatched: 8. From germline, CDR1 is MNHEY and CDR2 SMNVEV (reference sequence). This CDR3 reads CASSLGWTSGKNYEQYF. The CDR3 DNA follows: TGTGCCAGCAGTTTAGGGTGGACTAGCGGGAAGAACTACGAGCAGTACTTC.

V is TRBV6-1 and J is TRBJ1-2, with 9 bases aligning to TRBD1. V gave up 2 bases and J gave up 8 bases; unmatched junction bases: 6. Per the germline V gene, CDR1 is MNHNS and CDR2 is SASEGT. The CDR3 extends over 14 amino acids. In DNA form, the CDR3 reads TGTGCCAGCAGTGAATTAGGGACAGGGATAGGCTACACCTTC. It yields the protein CASSELGTGIGYTF.

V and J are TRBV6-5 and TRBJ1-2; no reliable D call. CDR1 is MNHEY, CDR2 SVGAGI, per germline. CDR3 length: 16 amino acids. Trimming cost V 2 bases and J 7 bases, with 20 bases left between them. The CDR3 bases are TGTGCCAGCAGTTACGTGGCAGGCCAAGGCCCCATTGGCTACACCTTC. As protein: CASSYVAGQGPIGYTF.

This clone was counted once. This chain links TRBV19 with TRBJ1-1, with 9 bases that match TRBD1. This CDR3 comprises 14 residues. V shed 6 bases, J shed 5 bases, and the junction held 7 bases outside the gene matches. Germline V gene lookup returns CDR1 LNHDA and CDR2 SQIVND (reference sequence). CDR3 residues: CASRDRGRGTEAFF. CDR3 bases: TGTGCCAGTAGAGACAGGGGGAGGGGGACTGAAGCTTTCTTT.

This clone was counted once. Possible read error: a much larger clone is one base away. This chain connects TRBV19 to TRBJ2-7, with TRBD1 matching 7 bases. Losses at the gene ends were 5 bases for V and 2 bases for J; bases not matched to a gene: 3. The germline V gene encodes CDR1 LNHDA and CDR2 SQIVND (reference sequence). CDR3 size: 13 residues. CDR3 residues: CASSRTGPYEQYF. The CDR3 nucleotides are TGTGCCAGTAGTCGGACAGGACCCTACGAGCAGTACTTC.

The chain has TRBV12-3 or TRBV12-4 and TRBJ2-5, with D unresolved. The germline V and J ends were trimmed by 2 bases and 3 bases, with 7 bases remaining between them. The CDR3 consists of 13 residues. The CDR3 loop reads CASSLLGKETQYF. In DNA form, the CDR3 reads TGTGCCAGCAGTTTACTAGGTAAAGAGACCCAGTACTTC.

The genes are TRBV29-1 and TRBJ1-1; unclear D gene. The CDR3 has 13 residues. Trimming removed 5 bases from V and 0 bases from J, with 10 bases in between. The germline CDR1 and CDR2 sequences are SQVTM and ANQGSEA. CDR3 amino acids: CSVRWEVNTEAFF. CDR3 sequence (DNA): TGCAGCGTTAGATGGGAGGTGAACACTGAAGCTTTCTTT.

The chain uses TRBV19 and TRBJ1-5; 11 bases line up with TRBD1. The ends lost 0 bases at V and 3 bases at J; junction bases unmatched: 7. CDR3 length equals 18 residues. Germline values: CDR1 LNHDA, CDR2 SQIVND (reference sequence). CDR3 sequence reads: CASSIELGTGGANQPQHF. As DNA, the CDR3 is TGTGCCAGTAGTATAGAATTAGGGACAGGGGGTGCCAATCAGCCCCAGCATTTT.

The CDR3 DNA follows: TGTGCCTGGCCAGGGGGAATGAACACTGAAGCTTTCTTT. Amino acids: CAWPGGMNTEAFF. This chain joins TRBV30 and TRBJ1-1; 7 nucleotides align to TRBD1. Germline assignment: CDR1 GTSNPN and CDR2 SVGIG (reference sequence). The CDR3 has 13 amino acids. Losses at the gene ends were 5 bases for V and 0 bases for J; bases not matched to a gene: 3. Together with reference TRBV30 and TRBJ1-1, the CDR3 gives the full variable domain: SQTIHQWPATLVQPVGSPLSLECTVEGTSNPNLYWYRQAAGRGLQLLFYSVGIGQISSEVPQNLSASRPQDRQFILSSKKLLLSDSGFYLCAWPGGMNTEAFFGQGTRLTVV.

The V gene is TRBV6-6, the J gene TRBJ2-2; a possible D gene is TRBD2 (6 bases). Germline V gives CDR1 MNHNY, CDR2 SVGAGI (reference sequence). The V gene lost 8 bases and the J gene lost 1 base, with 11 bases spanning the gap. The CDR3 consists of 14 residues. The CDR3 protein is CASGGLLNTGELFF. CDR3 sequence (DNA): TGTGCCAGCGGGGGGTTGTTGAACACCGGGGAGCTGTTTTTT.